These 9 T cell receptor beta chains were all obtained from the same sample, sequenced in a study of blood T cell repertoires in COVID-19. Clones were read by immunoSEQ multiplex PCR, and TCRdb kept only the in-frame ones, dropping some. The data contain roughly 240,000 clones, about 83% of them singletons. Source material: PBMCs or T cells enriched from blood (not recorded which). These receptors came from a woman aged 50 to 65 who had recovered from COVID-19.

The chain combines TRBV20-1 with TRBJ2-3; 10 nucleotides agree with TRBD2. The germline V gene has CDR1 DFQATT and CDR2 SNEGSKA (reference sequence). The CDR3 is 18 amino acids. The V segment lost 3 bases and the J segment 2 bases; nucleotides outside the gene matches: 14. The CDR3 reads CSASPGIAGTSATDTQYF. In nucleotides, the CDR3 is TGCAGTGCTAGTCCTGGGATCGCCGGGACTAGCGCCACAGATACGCAGTATTTT.

The rearrangement joins TRBV28 to TRBJ2-7; TRBD1 agrees at 10 bases. CDR1 MDHEN and CDR2 SYDVKM come from the germline V gene. CDR3 length: 15 amino acids. Trimming cost V 5 bases and J 7 bases; bases outside gene matches: 11. CDR3 in amino acids: CASSLPGTGVGEQYF. Here the CDR3 DNA reads TGTGCCAGCAGTCTTCCCGGGACAGGGGTAGGAGAGCAGTACTTC. Supplemented by reference TRBV28 and TRBJ2-7, the full variable domain reads DVKVTQSSRYLVKRTGEKVFLECVQDMDHENMFWYRQDPGLGLRLIYFSYDVKMKEKGDIPEGYSVSREKKERFSLILESASTNQTSMYLCASSLPGTGVGEQYFGPGTRLTVT.

This chain joins TRBV30 and TRBJ1-5; D remains ambiguous. CDR1 is GTSNPN, CDR2 SVGIG, per germline (reference sequence). The CDR3 loop spans 13 amino acids. V lost 2 bases and J 4 bases, leaving 9 bases between the germline ends. Here the CDR3 reads CAWSFDQNQPQHF. DNA of the CDR3: TGTGCCTGGAGTTTCGATCAGAATCAGCCCCAGCATTTT.

V gene TRBV5-1 combines with J gene TRBJ1-2; D may be TRBD1 (5 bases). The CDR3 length is 13 residues. V lost 4 bases and J 8 bases, leaving 15 bases between the germline ends. The germline CDR1 and CDR2 sequences are SGHRS and YFSETQ. For the CDR3, the DNA is TGCGCCAGCAGCCGGACAAGGGTCTTCGGCTACACCTTC. It yields the protein CASSRTRVFGYTF.

V usage is TRBV9 and J usage is TRBJ1-2; TRBD1 is a possible D gene (6 bases). The V gene's germline CDR1 is SGDLS and CDR2 YYNGEE. The CDR3 runs 13 residues. V was trimmed by 4 bases and J by 8 bases, leaving 15 bases between them. The CDR3 sequence is CASSPRGPGGYTF. CDR3 DNA sequence: TGTGCCAGCAGCCCCAGGGGTCCCGGAGGCTACACCTTC.

V usage is TRBV4-1 and J usage is TRBJ2-5; D gene unclear. Germline CDR1 MGHRA, CDR2 YSYEKL. The CDR3 is 13 residues long. Trimming stripped 2 bases from V and 1 base from J, with 5 bases between. The CDR3 spells CASSQTVQETQYF. DNA of the CDR3: TGCGCCAGCAGCCAAACAGTCCAAGAGACCCAGTACTTC.

The J gene is TRBJ2-1, the V gene TRBV7-3; perhaps TRBD2 as D (6 bases). Trimming removed 5 bases from V and 4 bases from J, with 12 bases in between. The CDR3 is 14 residues long. The germline gives CDR1 SGHTA, CDR2 FQGTGA. The CDR3 DNA reads TGTGCCAGCAGCCCGCCGGGACTTTACAATGAGCAGTTCTTC. Translating it yields CASSPPGLYNEQFF.

This clone was seen just once. This chain links TRBV28 with TRBJ1-1; D is uncertain. The V end was cut by 6 bases, the J end by 5 bases, with 10 bases between. CDR1 is MDHEN and CDR2 is SYDVKM in the germline V gene. This CDR3 has 12 residues. The CDR3 region is CASSSSWTEAFF. The CDR3 bases are TGTGCCAGCAGCTCCAGTTGGACTGAAGCTTTCTTT.

The gene calls are TRBV6-1 and TRBJ2-3; 10 bases are a match to TRBD2. The CDR3 is 17 amino acids. The V gene end was trimmed by 3 bases and the J gene end by 3 bases; junction bases not matched to a gene: 9. From germline, CDR1 is MNHNS and CDR2 SASEGT. The CDR3 coding sequence is TGTGCCAGCAGTGATTTGATTCGTAGCGGGAGGACAGATACGCAGTATTTT. Amino acids: CASSDLIRSGRTDTQYF.